Detailed here is one T cell receptor beta chain. This sample was taken from a study of cytomegalovirus exposure and HLA in healthy donors. V gave up 8 bases and J gave up 3 bases, with 17 bases separating them. The CDR3 has 15 residues. Germline values: CDR1 MDHEN, CDR2 SYDVKM. PCR used 60 Vbeta primers and 13 Jbeta primers. Some clones are missing from TCRdb's copy, which holds only in-frame ones; the method was immunoSEQ multiplex PCR. The sample gives about 120,000 clones, 67% of which show up once; roughly 8.7% is in the top ten. This chain joins TRBV28 and TRBJ1-5; D is possibly TRBD1 (5 bases). The sample comprised PBMCs. The TCR comes from a man between 18 and 29 years old in good health and CMV-seropositive. CDR3: CASSPDIYSNQPQHF. As DNA, the CDR3 is TGTGCCAGCTCCCCGGACATTTATTCCAATCAGCCCCAGCATTTT.